What follows are 10 T cell receptor beta chains derived from one specimen sequenced in a study of identical twins. TCRdb re-analysed the 5' RACE reads in MiXCR, keeping a single row per CDR3 protein. The table has 350,000 to 450,000 distinct CDR3 sequences, under 20% seen once. The sample was naive T cells sorted from blood. These receptors were obtained from a man between 50 and 59 years old in good health.

This clonotype occurred once. This chain uses TRBV2 with TRBJ2-3; possibly TRBD2 for D (5 bases). The CDR3 runs 13 residues. The germline gives CDR1 SNHLY, CDR2 FYNNEI. CDR3 loop: CATSGPPTDTQYF. The CDR3 bases are TGTGCTACCAGCGGCCCTCCCACAGATACGCAGTATTTT.

This clonotype was detected a few times. The V and J genes are TRBV9 and TRBJ2-3; D unresolved. The CDR3 sequence is 14 residues long. V dropped 0 bases and J dropped 2 bases, with 7 bases sitting between them. Per germline, CDR1 SGDLS and CDR2 YYNGEE. The CDR3 DNA sequence: TGTGCCAGCAGCGTAGGCCGGAACACAGATACGCAGTATTTT. Translating it yields CASSVGRNTDTQYF.

This clonotype occurred a few times. V gene TRBV20-1 combines with J gene TRBJ1-1; D gene ambiguous. CDR1 and CDR2 (germline): DFQATT, SNEGSKA (reference sequence). CDR3 size: 13 residues. V lost 1 base, J lost 5 bases, and 11 bases lay in between. The CDR3 loop reads CSARATGGTEAFF. The DNA of the CDR3 is TGCAGTGCTAGAGCCACTGGAGGAACTGAAGCTTTCTTT.

This clonotype was counted a few times. V and J are TRBV7-2 and TRBJ2-2, with 11 nucleotides matching TRBD2. The CDR3 is 16 amino acids. Germline V CDR1 and CDR2: SGHTA, FQGNSA. The V and J ends lost 5 bases and 6 bases, in that order; junction bases with no gene match: 8. CDR3 in amino acids: CASSPLSGGASGELFF. CDR3 nucleotide sequence: TGTGCCAGCAGCCCTCTTAGCGGGGGGGCATCCGGGGAGCTGTTTTTT.

This clonotype was found many times. The CDR3 coding sequence is TGTGCCAGCAGTTTAGCCCTGGGCCAGGGAGCTTTCTTT. It specifies CASSLALGQGAFF. The chain is built from TRBV12-3 or TRBV12-4 and TRBJ1-1; D is perhaps TRBD1 (5 bases). This CDR3 contains 13 residues. Trimming took 0 bases from V and 10 from J, leaving 12 bases between them.

The chain uses TRBV5-6 and TRBJ1-2; 9 bases match TRBD1. The length of the CDR3 is 16 residues. The V gene end was trimmed by 4 bases and the J gene end by 9 bases; junction bases not matched to a gene: 16. CDR1 and CDR2 (germline): SGHDT, YYEEEE. The CDR3 region is CASSPQRTGELLRYTF. The CDR3 DNA follows: TGTGCCAGCAGCCCTCAACGGACAGGGGAGCTCTTGCGCTACACCTTC.

The chain recombines TRBV5-1 with TRBJ2-3; the D gene is possibly TRBD1 (5 bases). Germline CDR1 and CDR2: SGHRS and YFSETQ. Trimming stripped 1 base from V and 0 bases from J, with 12 bases between. The CDR3 is made up of 16 amino acids. The CDR3 bases are TGCGCCAGCAGCTTGCCCCGGACATCTAGCACAGATACGCAGTATTTT. The encoded protein is CASSLPRTSSTDTQYF.

This chain uses TRBV3-1 with TRBJ1-5; 7 bases fit TRBD1. J gave up 2 bases and V 3 bases, and 4 bases lay outside the gene matches. The CDR3 is made up of 15 amino acids. CDR1 is LGHDT and CDR2 is YNNKEL in the germline V gene (reference sequence). The CDR3 DNA sequence: TGTGCCAGCAGCCAGGGGACAGTTCGCAATCAGCCCCAGCATTTT. Its translation: CASSQGTVRNQPQHF.

This clonotype was detected only a few times. The chain combines TRBV4-3 with TRBJ1-6, with unresolved D. V gave up 5 bases and J gave up 9 bases, with 14 bases separating them. Per the germline V gene, CDR1 is LGHNA and CDR2 is YSLEER. The CDR3 is 14 amino acids. In DNA, the CDR3 is TGCGCCAGCAGCGAAGGAGGGTTGGGTTCACCCCTCCACTTT. It is translated as CASSEGGLGSPLHF.

In its sample, this clonotype was seen a few times. The rearrangement joins TRBV20-1 to TRBJ2-7; D is ambiguous. From germline, CDR1 is DFQATT and CDR2 SNEGSKA (reference sequence). V was clipped by 2 bases and J by 4 bases, with 15 bases between them. CDR3 length: 14 residues. CDR3 coding DNA: TGCAGTGCTAGACAAGCCTTCCAACTGTACGAGCAGTACTTC. Translating gives CSARQAFQLYEQYF.